Each of the 13 T cell receptor beta chains below was sequenced from the same sample in a study of T cells in Graves' hyperthyroidism and ophthalmopathy (dated by TCRdb to between 2018 and 2021). Libraries came from multiplex PCR. The sequencing machine was an Illumina HiSeq 2000. Amplification of TCR beta CDR3 regions was carried out from RNA transcripts. For the first round of RT-PCR on the TCR CDR3, the HTBI primer set was used together with the Qiagen OneStep RT-PCR kit. TCRdb's own reprocessing of the public reads used fastp at Q25 and MiXCR and kept productive beta chains. Entries that share a CDR3 protein sequence are merged under the most common genes and DNA. The sample contains a few hundred thousand distinct CDR3 sequences, around 17% of them found a single time. The ten most abundant clones make up approximately 40% of the sample. The sample taken for sequencing was blood. Source of these receptors: a man aged 35 to 55 with Graves' hyperthyroidism.

There are many counts of this clonotype. The chain joins TRBV9 to TRBJ2-5; D unclear. CDR3 length equals 14 residues. Germline values: CDR1 SGDLS, CDR2 YYNGEE. V dropped 3 bases and J dropped 1 base, with 10 bases sitting between them. The DNA for the CDR3 is TGTGCCAGCAGCGCCTCAAGGACCCAAGAGACCCAGTACTTC. Translation gives CASSASRTQETQYF. Based on the CDR3 plus reference TRBV9 and TRBJ2-5, the full variable domain is DSGVTQTPKHLITATGQRVTLRCSPRSGDLSVYWYQQSLDQGLQFLIQYYNGEERAKGNILERFSAQQFPDLHSELNLSSLELGDSALYFCASSASRTQETQYFGPGTRLLVL.

The table lists this clonotype with many counts. This chain uses TRBV6-1 with TRBJ2-5; D is tentatively TRBD1 or TRBD2 (5 bases each). The germline gives CDR1 MNHNS, CDR2 SASEGT. Trimming took 10 bases from V and 1 from J, leaving 13 bases between them. This CDR3 contains 13 residues. The CDR3 reads CATILGTQETQYF. The CDR3 DNA is TGTGCCACCATACTCGGGACCCAAGAGACCCAGTACTTC.

This clonotype was seen at least ten times. This chain uses TRBV30 with TRBJ1-2, with TRBD1 as a possible D gene (6 bases). The V end lost 8 bases, the J end lost 2 bases, and 9 bases lay between the germline ends. CDR1 and CDR2 (germline): GTSNPN, SVGIG (reference sequence). The CDR3 extends over 11 amino acids. CDR3 coding DNA: TGTGCCAGTGACAGGAACTATGGCTACACCTTC. It translates to CASDRNYGYTF.

Worth noting for this clonotype: A single base separates this from a much larger clone, so it may be a read error. The chain has TRBV5-5 and TRBJ1-4; 7 positions match TRBD1. The CDR3 runs to 15 residues. Germline V gene sequence: CDR1 SGHKS, CDR2 YYEKEE (reference sequence). J lost 10 bases, V lost 4 bases, and 13 bases had no gene match. CDR3 nucleotide sequence: TGTGCCAGCAGCGCCTCCGCGACAGGGAGAGGAAAACTGTTTTTT. Its protein is CASSASATGRGKLFF.

Concerning this clonotype itself: This could be a read error, since a much larger clone is one nucleotide away. V usage is TRBV18 and J usage is TRBJ1-2, with D unclear. The V and J ends lost 6 bases and 6 bases respectively, with 17 bases between them. The CDR3 is 14 amino acids. Looked up from germline, CDR1 is KGHSH and CDR2 is LQKENI. CDR3 loop: CASSQTGKNHGYTF. CDR3 sequence (DNA): TGTGCCAGCTCGCAAACCGGGAAAAACCATGGCTACACCTTC.

In its sample, this clonotype was seen many times. CDR3 residues: CSARGGQNTEAFF. DNA for the CDR3: TGCAGTGCTAGAGGGGGACAGAACACTGAAGCTTTCTTT. V is TRBV20-1 and J is TRBJ1-1; possible D gene TRBD1, 6 bases. The CDR3 runs 13 residues. Germline loops: CDR1 DFQATT, CDR2 SNEGSKA (reference sequence). The V and J ends lost 1 base and 1 base respectively, with 7 bases between them.

This clonotype has a count of ten or more. This chain connects TRBV24-1 to TRBJ2-3, with TRBD1 matching 9 bases. V was clipped by 5 bases and J by 1 base; unmatched bases: 6. The CDR3 length is 16 residues. In germline, CDR1 is KGHDR, CDR2 SFDVKD. DNA of the CDR3: TGTGCCACCAGTGCCTACAGGGGGCGAGGCACAGATACGCAGTATTTT. This translates into CATSAYRGRGTDTQYF.

The genes are TRBV11-2 and TRBJ2-5; D gene ambiguous. CDR3 length: 16 residues. V was pared by 5 bases and J by 4 bases, with 20 bases between. The germline gives CDR1 SGHAT, CDR2 FQNNGV. In DNA, the CDR3 is TGTGCCAGCAGCCCCGACGGATTGCGGAGCCGAGAGACCCAGTACTTC. Translated, it gives CASSPDGLRSRETQYF.

This clonotype has at least ten counts. The V call is TRBV30, the J call TRBJ2-1, with 11 bases aligning to TRBD1. This CDR3 region has 14 residues. The V gene's germline CDR1 is GTSNPN and CDR2 SVGIG (reference sequence). V dropped 2 bases and J dropped 9; count of bases not matched to a gene: 6. Here the CDR3 DNA reads TGTGCCTGGAGTACGGGACAGGGGGTTCTTGAGCAGTTCTTC. As protein: CAWSTGQGVLEQFF.

This clonotype appeared many times. This chain links TRBV7-9 with TRBJ1-2, with a weak D call TRBD1 (5 bases). The germline CDR1 and CDR2 sequences are SEHNR and FQNEAQ (reference sequence). V was shortened by 5 bases and J by 3 bases, with 10 bases between the two germline ends. The CDR3 has 13 residues. Here the CDR3 DNA reads TGTGCCAGCAGCGACTCCAGGGACTATGGCTACACCTTC. The encoded protein is CASSDSRDYGYTF.

This clonotype was recorded many times. The chain combines TRBV10-3 with TRBJ1-5; maybe TRBD1 (6 bases). V lost 0 bases to trimming and J lost 7 bases, with 7 bases between them. Germline V lookup: CDR1 ENHRY, CDR2 SYGVKD. The CDR3 runs to 13 residues. In DNA form, the CDR3 reads TGTGCCATCAGTGAGTCGGGGGCACAGCCCCAGCATTTT. Amino acids: CAISESGAQPQHF.

This clonotype has ten or more counts. The chain uses TRBV6-5 and TRBJ1-1; no definite D call. V was clipped by 2 bases and J by 3 bases, with 13 bases between them. Looked up from germline, CDR1 is MNHEY and CDR2 is SVGAGI. The CDR3 has 15 residues. The CDR3 sequence is CASSYTSMVDTEAFF. The DNA of the CDR3 is TGTGCCAGCAGTTACACTAGTATGGTTGACACTGAAGCTTTCTTT.

The table lists this clonotype with many counts. The genes are TRBV3-2 and TRBJ1-1. TRBV3-2 is labeled a pseudogene. This CDR3 is built from 14 residues. The CDR3 DNA reads TGTGCCAGCAGCCGATTTAGGAGGGTTGCTGAAGCTTTCTTT. Its translation: CASSRFRRVAEAFF.